These 9 T cell receptor beta chains were sequenced from one sample in a study of blood T cell repertoires in COVID-19. Profiled with immunoSEQ multiplex PCR; TCRdb holds only in-frame clones, not every one. Among approximately 91,000 clones listed, 60% to 85% were seen once. Sample: peripheral blood. All receptors derive from a man in his sixties or seventies with acute or convalescent COVID-19.

This clone was observed once. The chain's CDR3 is CATSRDRGTAGQYF. The CDR3 DNA reads TGTGCCACCAGCAGAGATCGAGGGACAGCTGGGCAGTACTTC. The chain couples TRBV15 to TRBJ2-7, with TRBD1 identical over 7 bases. Losses at the gene ends were 0 bases for V and 9 bases for J; bases not matched to a gene: 8. The CDR3 contains 14 residues. The V gene's germline CDR1 is LNHNV and CDR2 YYDKDF (reference sequence).

This clone was seen a few times. The V gene is TRBV7-2, the J gene TRBJ1-1; D remains unclear. Per germline, CDR1 SGHTA and CDR2 FQGNSA. V was pared by 5 bases and J by 2 bases, with 9 bases between. CDR3 size: 13 residues. CDR3 sequence (DNA): TGTGCCAGCAGCGTAAACAGAAACACTGAAGCTTTCTTT. This sequence encodes CASSVNRNTEAFF.

The chain carries TRBV6-5 and TRBJ2-2, with a possible D match to TRBD1 (6 bases). Deletions cut 0 bases from V and 3 bases from J, with 11 bases between. Germline CDR1 is MNHEY and CDR2 is SVGAGI. The CDR3 sequence is 16 residues long. As DNA, the CDR3 is TGTGCCAGCAGTTACTCAGGCAGGGGAGACACCGGGGAGCTGTTTTTT. It is translated as CASSYSGRGDTGELFF.

The genes are TRBV6-5 and TRBJ1-2, with 7 bases aligning to TRBD1. The ends lost 4 bases at V and 0 bases at J; junction bases unmatched: 2. CDR1 is MNHEY, CDR2 SVGAGI, per germline. The CDR3 loop spans 14 amino acids. The CDR3 spells CASSSGQSNYGYTF. The CDR3 region has the DNA TGTGCCAGCAGTTCGGGACAGTCTAACTATGGCTACACCTTC.

V usage is TRBV5-1 and J usage is TRBJ2-5; the D gene is possibly TRBD2 (6 bases). The CDR3 contains 13 residues. The germline V gene encodes CDR1 SGHRS and CDR2 YFSETQ. Trimming removed 4 bases at V and 5 bases at J, with 12 bases between. The CDR3 DNA follows: TGCGCCAGCAGCCCCGTGAGCGGGGAGACCCAGTACTTC. Amino acids: CASSPVSGETQYF.

The J gene is TRBJ1-4, the V gene TRBV28; tentatively, D is TRBD1 (5 bases). This CDR3 has 16 amino acids. V lost 4 bases to trimming and J lost 8 bases, with 20 bases between them. Germline V gene data show CDR1 as MDHEN and CDR2 as SYDVKM. The CDR3 DNA follows: TGTGCCAGCAGTTCCCAGTCAGGGTCCCTAAGCGAAAAACTGTTTTTT. It translates to CASSSQSGSLSEKLFF.

The J gene is TRBJ1-5, the V gene TRBV24-1; D remains ambiguous. Germline values: CDR1 KGHDR, CDR2 SFDVKD. Trimming removed 5 bases at V and 7 bases at J, with 11 bases between. The CDR3 is 13 residues long. Here the CDR3 reads CATSGGFNQPQHF. The CDR3, as DNA: TGTGCCACCAGTGGCGGGTTCAACCAGCCCCAGCATTTT.

This sequence joins TRBV2 and TRBJ1-2; TRBD1 agrees at 8 bases. V dropped 6 bases and J dropped 3; count of bases not matched to a gene: 9. Germline V gene data show CDR1 as SNHLY and CDR2 as FYNNEI. The CDR3 totals 15 residues. As DNA, the CDR3 is TGTGCCAGCAGACGCACTGAACAGGGGGACTATGGCTACACCTTC. This sequence encodes CASRRTEQGDYGYTF.

The chain links TRBV2 to TRBJ1-4; a weak D match, TRBD1 (5 bases). V lost 6 bases to trimming and J lost 8 bases, with 16 bases between them. The germline V gene encodes CDR1 SNHLY and CDR2 FYNNEI. The CDR3 runs 14 residues. CDR3 region: CASSQLGRTEKLFF. CDR3 nucleotide sequence: TGTGCCAGCAGCCAGTTGGGGCGGACGGAAAAACTGTTTTTT. Filled out from reference TRBV2 and TRBJ1-4, the complete variable domain reads EPEVTQTPSHQVTQMGQEVILRCVPISNHLYFYWYRQILGQKVEFLVSFYNNEISEKSEIFDDQFSVERPDGSNFTLKIRSTKLEDSAMYFCASSQLGRTEKLFFGSGTQLSVL.